The 17 T cell receptor beta chains presented below share a single source sample, sequenced in a study of T-cell reconstitution after alpha-beta-depleted transplantation in children. Unique molecular identifiers were used to barcode this TCRbeta library. TCRdb recomputed calls from the PCR reads with MiXCR, one row per CDR3 protein. The sample yields about 78,000 distinct CDR3 sequences, 13% to 15% seen once. The source material was PBMCs, mostly from graft donor cells, sampled 180 days after TCRalphabeta/CD19-depleted stem cell transplant. All receptors come from a male patient aged 2 to 10 who had a stem cell transplant for acute lymphoblastic leukemia, so the T cells may come from the graft donor.

This clonotype occurred once. This chain uses TRBV6-1 with TRBJ1-2; 10 nucleotides agree with TRBD1. Germline CDR1 is MNHNS and CDR2 is SASEGT. This CDR3 spans 13 amino acids. V shed 4 bases and J 7 bases; nucleotides not matched to a gene: 3. The CDR3 region has the DNA TGTGCCAGCAGTGGACAGGGGGCGCGTGGCTACACCTTC. This translates into CASSGQGARGYTF.

V gene TRBV9 combines with J gene TRBJ2-7; D perhaps matches TRBD1 (6 bases). This CDR3 is built from 14 residues. Trimming shortened V by 2 bases and J by 2 bases, and 11 bases separated the two germline ends. In germline, CDR1 is SGDLS, CDR2 YYNGEE. For the CDR3, the DNA is TGTGCCAGCAGCGTCAATCAGGGGCCCTACGAGCAGTACTTC. Amino acids: CASSVNQGPYEQYF.

The chain has TRBV12-3 or TRBV12-4 and TRBJ1-1; 7 nucleotides match TRBD1. The V gene end was trimmed by 11 bases and the J gene end by 0 bases; junction bases not matched to a gene: 6. The CDR3 loop spans 13 amino acids. The CDR3 nucleotides read TGTGCCGGGGGACAGCGGCTGAACACTGAAGCTTTCTTT. Protein sequence: CAGGQRLNTEAFF.

The rearrangement links TRBV2 to TRBJ2-2, with D tentatively TRBD2 (7 bases). The V end was cut by 5 bases, the J end by 4 bases, with 17 bases between. CDR1 SNHLY and CDR2 FYNNEI come from the germline V gene. The CDR3 has 16 residues. The CDR3 protein is CASSPRRRGGTGELFF. CDR3 DNA: TGTGCCAGCAGTCCCCGGCGGAGGGGGGGCACCGGGGAGCTGTTTTTT.

The V call is TRBV28, the J call TRBJ2-3, with D uncertain. Germline V gene data show CDR1 as MDHEN and CDR2 as SYDVKM. Trimming removed 5 bases from V and 3 bases from J, with 12 bases in between. The CDR3 is 14 amino acids. The CDR3 region has the DNA TGTGCCAGCAGTAACCTTCTTGGTACAGATACGCAGTATTTT. Its translation is CASSNLLGTDTQYF.

This clonotype was found a few times. The rearrangement links TRBV20-1 to TRBJ1-6; TRBD1 aligns across 8 bases. This CDR3 is 16 amino acids long. Trimming cost V 1 base and J 3 bases; bases outside gene matches: 5. Germline V lookup: CDR1 DFQATT, CDR2 SNEGSKA (reference sequence). The CDR3 sequence is CSARGPGQGYNSPLHF. The DNA of the CDR3 is TGCAGTGCTAGAGGACCCGGACAGGGCTATAATTCACCCCTCCACTTT.

The chain carries TRBV7-6 and TRBJ1-1; D gene ambiguous. The CDR3 loop spans 18 amino acids. Germline V lookup: CDR1 SGHVS, CDR2 FNYEAQ. V was cut by 5 bases and J by 5 bases, with 27 bases left in between. CDR3 bases: TGTGCCAGCAGCCTCCTTCCGGGCCCACAAGGAGGAATAACTGAAGCTTTCTTT. Translating it yields CASSLLPGPQGGITEAFF.

V and J are TRBV6-5 and TRBJ2-7; unclear D gene. The CDR3 contains 12 residues. Looked up from germline, CDR1 is MNHEY and CDR2 is SVGAGI. Trimming shortened V by 6 bases and J by 4 bases, and 10 bases separated the two germline ends. CDR3 sequence reads: CASSLSGYEQYF. The CDR3 DNA follows: TGTGCCAGCAGCCTCTCTGGGTACGAGCAGTACTTC.

This clonotype was observed at least ten times. The genes are TRBV7-9 and TRBJ2-7; D ambiguous. CDR1 is SEHNR and CDR2 is FQNEAQ in the germline V gene (reference sequence). V lost 5 bases, J lost 2 bases, and 4 bases lay in between. This CDR3 has 11 amino acids. CDR3 in DNA: TGTGCCAGCAGCGCAACCTACGAGCAGTACTTC. Its protein product is CASSATYEQYF. Complete variable domain (other parts from reference TRBV7-9 and TRBJ2-7): DTGVSQNPRHKITKRGQNVTFRCDPISEHNRLYWYRQTLGQGPEFLTYFQNEAQLEKSRLLSDRFSAERPKGSFSTLEIQRTEQGDSAMYLCASSATYEQYFGPGTRLTVT.

The rearrangement links TRBV20-1 to TRBJ2-7; D is unresolved. The V end was cut by 1 base, the J end by 3 bases, with 7 bases between. The germline CDR1 and CDR2 sequences are DFQATT and SNEGSKA (reference sequence). This CDR3 is built from 12 residues. In nucleotides, the CDR3 is TGCAGTGCTAGAGGCAAGGTCTACGAGCAGTACTTC. This encodes CSARGKVYEQYF.

The rearrangement joins TRBV11-2 to TRBJ2-7; a weak D match, TRBD2 (5 bases). V shed 2 bases and J shed 8 bases, with 10 bases lying between them. Germline V gene lookup returns CDR1 SGHAT and CDR2 FQNNGV. The CDR3 is made up of 12 amino acids. The CDR3 DNA reads TGTGCCAGCAGCTTATATAGGGAGAAGCAGTACTTC. It codes for CASSLYREKQYF.

In its sample, this clonotype was seen a few times. V and J are TRBV5-5 and TRBJ2-7, with 11 bases aligning to TRBD2. The CDR3 consists of 17 residues. The germline V gene has CDR1 SGHKS and CDR2 YYEKEE (reference sequence). V lost 2 bases to trimming and J lost 2 bases; unmatched junction nucleotides: 9. The chain's CDR3 is CASSFGIAGGPTYEQYF. The DNA for the CDR3 is TGTGCCAGCAGCTTCGGGATAGCGGGAGGGCCGACCTACGAGCAGTACTTC.

This clonotype came up a few times. The rearrangement uses TRBV5-1 and TRBJ2-5; tentative D call: TRBD2 (5 bases). Deletions cut 3 bases from V and 3 bases from J, with 12 bases between. The CDR3 contains 14 residues. Per germline, CDR1 SGHRS and CDR2 YFSETQ. CDR3 loop: CASSSKSGEETQYF. The CDR3, as DNA: TGCGCCAGCAGCTCAAAGAGCGGAGAAGAGACCCAGTACTTC.

V is TRBV12-3 or TRBV12-4 and J is TRBJ2-3, with 7 bases matching TRBD2. After removal of 3 bases from V and 4 bases from J, the junction contained 10 bases not matched to a gene. The length of the CDR3 is 16 residues. CDR3 region: CASSFEGGSRSDTQYF. CDR3 nucleotide sequence: TGTGCCAGCAGTTTCGAGGGAGGGTCGCGGTCAGATACGCAGTATTTT.

This clonotype was seen many times. This chain links TRBV12-3 or TRBV12-4 with TRBJ2-3; D might be TRBD1 (6 bases). The CDR3 has 13 amino acids. With 7 bases removed from V and 1 base from J, the gap between germline ends came to 9 bases. The CDR3 protein is CASTPGGTDTQYF. The CDR3 DNA sequence: TGTGCCAGCACCCCAGGGGGCACAGATACGCAGTATTTT.

This clonotype has at least ten counts. The rearrangement links TRBV5-1 to TRBJ2-2; the D is unclear. The germline CDR1 and CDR2 sequences are SGHRS and YFSETQ. The CDR3 totals 12 residues. V gave up 0 bases and J gave up 6 bases, with 3 bases separating them. As DNA, the CDR3 is TGCGCCAGCAGCTTGGAATCCGGGGAGCTGTTTTTT. This codes for CASSLESGELFF.

This clonotype came up a few times. This chain joins TRBV25-1 and TRBJ2-7; no reliable D call. This CDR3 contains 12 residues. Germline lookup yields CDR1 MGHDK and CDR2 SYGVNS. V lost 6 bases and J 6 bases, leaving 12 bases between the germline ends. This CDR3 reads CASSWAVGEQYF. The CDR3 nucleotides are TGTGCCAGCAGCTGGGCGGTGGGCGAGCAGTACTTC.